These 27 T cell receptor beta chains came from one sample sequenced in a study of T cells in Graves' hyperthyroidism and ophthalmopathy (dated by TCRdb to the late 2010s). The protocol used for the library was multiplex PCR. TCRdb records Illumina HiSeq 2000 as the sequencer. Amplification of TCR beta CDR3 regions was carried out from RNA transcripts. The TCR CDR3 was subjected to a first round of RT-PCR using the HTBI primer set and the Qiagen OneStep RT-PCR kit. The public reads were quality trimmed at Q25 with fastp and then assembled into clones with MiXCR by TCRdb, keeping productive beta chains. Every distinct CDR3 protein forms one entry, paired with its most common genes and DNA. This sample holds a few hundred thousand distinct CDR3 sequences; approximately 44% were observed only once. The ten biggest clones cover around a fifth of the sample. Material for sequencing was peripheral blood or thyroid tissue (not recorded which). The receptors derive from an adult woman with Graves' disease, either hyperthyroidism or ophthalmopathy (not recorded which).

This clonotype has a count of ten or more. This chain joins TRBV7-3 and TRBJ1-1; no definite D call. This CDR3 region has 11 residues. The V end lost 4 bases, the J end lost 10 bases, and 10 bases lay between the germline ends. The V gene's germline CDR1 is SGHTA and CDR2 FQGTGA. The CDR3 here is CASSSTRGAFF. The CDR3 DNA sequence: TGTGCCAGCAGCTCGACCCGGGGAGCTTTCTTT.

This clonotype was recorded once. The chain employs TRBV19 and TRBJ2-7; D uncertain. The CDR3 totals 12 residues. V was shortened by 11 bases and J by 5 bases, with 16 bases between the two germline ends. Germline CDR1 and CDR2: LNHDA and SQIVND (reference sequence). CDR3 protein: CAGSPPHNEQYF. As DNA, the CDR3 is TGTGCCGGCAGTCCCCCCCACAACGAGCAGTACTTC.

This clonotype was seen many times. This chain joins TRBV15 and TRBJ2-5, with 9 nucleotides matching TRBD1. Germline V gene lookup returns CDR1 LNHNV and CDR2 YYDKDF (reference sequence). The junction had 9 bases not matched to a gene; V was cut back by 4 bases and J by 6 bases. There are 15 residues in the CDR3. CDR3 loop: CATSKYRGRVKTQYF. The CDR3 DNA is TGTGCCACCAGCAAGTACAGGGGGCGCGTGAAGACCCAGTACTTC.

This clonotype was observed many times. CDR3 in amino acids: CASSFEPGQVPIGKLFF. Written as DNA, the CDR3 is TGTGCCAGCAGCTTCGAACCGGGACAGGTGCCCATTGGAAAACTGTTTTTT. J is TRBJ1-4 and V is TRBV7-2, with 8 nucleotides matching TRBD1. V lost 3 bases, J lost 10 bases, and 16 bases stayed unmatched. CDR1 and CDR2 (germline): SGHTA, FQGNSA. The CDR3 runs to 17 residues.

The V and J genes are TRBV29-1 and TRBJ1-1, with D tentatively TRBD1 (6 bases). Germline lookup yields CDR1 SQVTM and CDR2 ANQGSEA. V lost 7 bases and J 5 bases, leaving 14 bases between the germline ends. This CDR3 comprises 12 residues. CDR3 sequence: CSAPGGATEAFF. The CDR3, as DNA: TGCAGCGCTCCCGGGGGGGCGACTGAAGCTTTCTTT.

This chain links TRBV20-1 with TRBJ1-5; possibly TRBD1 for D (6 bases). Germline V gene lookup returns CDR1 DFQATT and CDR2 SNEGSKA (reference sequence). V was pared by 3 bases and J by 6 bases, with 12 bases between. This CDR3 has 13 residues. This CDR3 is CSARRGGSQPQHF. The CDR3 DNA sequence: TGCAGTGCTAGGCGGGGGGGCAGTCAGCCCCAGCATTTT.

In its sample, this clonotype was seen many times. The V and J genes are TRBV25-1 and TRBJ1-3, with D tentatively TRBD1 (6 bases). CDR1 and CDR2 (germline): MGHDK, SYGVNS. This CDR3 spans 16 amino acids. V was trimmed by 8 bases and J by 4 bases, leaving 21 bases between them. The CDR3 DNA is TGTGCCAGCCAACCCTGGGGGGCGATGGCCGGAAACACCATATATTTT. It is translated as CASQPWGAMAGNTIYF.

This clonotype was picked up many times. The chain links TRBV2 to TRBJ1-1; D may be TRBD1 (6 bases). From germline, CDR1 is SNHLY and CDR2 FYNNEI. The CDR3 contains 16 residues. The germline V and J ends were trimmed by 6 bases and 0 bases, with 17 bases remaining between them. The CDR3 nucleotides read TGTGCCAGCAGAGGGGTTTGGACAGTCATGAACACTGAAGCTTTCTTT. This sequence encodes CASRGVWTVMNTEAFF.

In DNA, the CDR3 is TGTGCCAGCAGTACCACCGGGACGTTCTATGGCTACACCTTC. Translating gives CASSTTGTFYGYTF. The chain joins TRBV12-3 or TRBV12-4 to TRBJ1-2; tentative D call: TRBD1 (5 bases). This CDR3 is built from 14 residues. The V gene lost 5 bases and the J gene lost 4 bases, with 14 bases spanning the gap.

The rearrangement joins TRBV12-3 or TRBV12-4 to TRBJ2-3; TRBD1 or TRBD2 may be the D gene (5 bases each). V was trimmed by 0 bases and J by 2 bases, leaving 9 bases between them. This CDR3 spans 15 amino acids. The chain's CDR3 is CASSLAGDPTDTQYF. CDR3 in DNA: TGTGCCAGCAGTTTAGCAGGGGACCCCACAGATACGCAGTATTTT.

This clonotype occurred a few times. CDR3 DNA sequence: TGTGCCAGCAGTTGGCCGGGACAGGATGAAGCTTTCTTT. Translating it yields CASSWPGQDEAFF. V usage is TRBV12-3 or TRBV12-4 and J usage is TRBJ1-1; 8 nucleotides line up with TRBD1. CDR3 length equals 13 residues. After removal of 4 bases from V and 7 bases from J, the junction contained 5 bases not matched to a gene.

There are a few counts of this clonotype. The V and J genes are TRBV7-2 and TRBJ1-6; 8 bases are shared with TRBD1. V lost 1 base, J lost 7 bases, and 3 bases stayed unmatched. The CDR3 sequence is 15 residues long. Per the germline V gene, CDR1 is SGHTA and CDR2 is FQGNSA. The CDR3 DNA follows: TGTGCCAGCAGCTTAGTTCGGGACAGGAATTCACCCCTCCACTTT. It is translated as CASSLVRDRNSPLHF.

The gene calls are TRBV18 and TRBJ2-7; D is possibly TRBD2 (6 bases). With 7 bases removed from V and 5 bases from J, the gap between germline ends came to 18 bases. The CDR3 spans 14 residues. Germline V gives CDR1 KGHSH, CDR2 LQKENI. CDR3 in amino acids: CASFSGNKVDEQYF. The CDR3 region has the DNA TGTGCCAGCTTTAGCGGAAACAAGGTCGACGAGCAGTACTTC.

The V call is TRBV4-1, the J call TRBJ2-7; 7 positions match TRBD1. V gave up 2 bases and J gave up 5 bases; unmatched junction bases: 9. From germline, CDR1 is MGHRA and CDR2 YSYEKL. The CDR3 contains 15 residues. CDR3 sequence reads: CASSQLQGFVNEQYF. CDR3 nucleotides: TGCGCCAGCAGCCAACTACAGGGGTTTGTCAACGAGCAGTACTTC.

This clonotype was seen many times. The chain recombines TRBV6-5 with TRBJ2-1; perhaps TRBD1 as D (6 bases). V was trimmed by 6 bases and J by 7 bases, leaving 13 bases between them. The CDR3 has 13 amino acids. Germline assignment: CDR1 MNHEY and CDR2 SVGAGI. The CDR3 protein is CASRRTGWNEQFF. In DNA, the CDR3 is TGTGCCAGCAGGCGTACAGGGTGGAATGAGCAGTTCTTC.

The chain joins TRBV7-9 to TRBJ1-1, with D perhaps matching TRBD1 (5 bases). The CDR3 loop spans 10 amino acids. CDR1 is SEHNR, CDR2 FQNEAQ, per germline (reference sequence). The V end was cut by 6 bases, the J end by 11 bases, with 10 bases between. CDR3 in DNA: TGTGCCAGCAGTACAGGTCAGGCTTTCTTT. It translates to CASSTGQAFF.

This chain joins TRBV10-3 and TRBJ1-3; a possible D gene is TRBD1 (5 bases). Between the trimmed V and J ends, which lost 10 bases and 0 bases, there was a span of 13 bases. From germline, CDR1 is ENHRY and CDR2 SYGVKD. The CDR3 runs 14 residues. CDR3 nucleotide sequence: TGTGCCACGAGAGACGGGGGCTCTGGAAACACCATATATTTT. Amino acid sequence: CATRDGGSGNTIYF.

In this sample, this clonotype turned up a few times. The V and J genes are TRBV29-1 and TRBJ1-1; D is unclear. The CDR3 spans 13 residues. Germline V CDR1 and CDR2: SQVTM, ANQGSEA. The V gene lost 2 bases and the J gene lost 5 bases, with 12 bases spanning the gap. The CDR3 is CSVERAAGTEAFF. CDR3 DNA sequence: TGCAGCGTTGAAAGGGCGGCCGGTACTGAAGCTTTCTTT.

This clonotype was counted ten times or more. This sequence joins TRBV9 and TRBJ1-1; D gene unclear. V shed 0 bases and J shed 1 base, with 7 bases lying between them. Germline V gene lookup returns CDR1 SGDLS and CDR2 YYNGEE. The CDR3 loop spans 14 amino acids. CDR3 coding DNA: TGTGCCAGCAGCGTAGTACGGGGGAACACTGAAGCTTTCTTT. Translated: CASSVVRGNTEAFF.

In this sample, this clonotype turned up a few times. The chain joins TRBV25-1 to TRBJ1-5; 8 bases align to TRBD1. This CDR3 region has 20 residues. Losses at the gene ends were 6 bases for V and 5 bases for J; bases not matched to a gene: 24. Germline V CDR1 and CDR2: MGHDK, SYGVNS. The DNA for the CDR3 is TGTGCCAGCAGCCTCGTGGGGGGGACAGGCGGTCGGAGGGGTTATCAGCCCCAGCATTTT. Amino acid sequence: CASSLVGGTGGRRGYQPQHF.

The J gene is TRBJ1-1, the V gene TRBV2; D may be TRBD1 (5 bases). Germline CDR1 SNHLY, CDR2 FYNNEI. Trimming left V 5 bases short and J 7 bases short, with 8 bases between. The CDR3 has 11 amino acids. This CDR3 is CASSTQDEAFF. The CDR3 DNA reads TGTGCCAGCAGTACACAGGATGAAGCTTTCTTT. The full variable domain, completed using reference TRBV2 and TRBJ1-1, is EPEVTQTPSHQVTQMGQEVILRCVPISNHLYFYWYRQILGQKVEFLVSFYNNEISEKSEIFDDQFSVERPDGSNFTLKIRSTKLEDSAMYFCASSTQDEAFFGQGTRLTVV.

This clonotype has at least ten counts. This chain connects TRBV12-3 or TRBV12-4 to TRBJ1-6; 8 positions agree with TRBD1. The CDR3 is 13 amino acids. Germline trimming cut 3 bases from V and 10 bases from J; bases unmatched to any gene: 2. Here the CDR3 reads CASSLTGESPLHF. CDR3 in DNA: TGTGCCAGCAGTTTGACAGGGGAATCACCCCTCCACTTT.

Points on this clonotype: Given a much more abundant clone one base away, this may be a read error. Here the CDR3 omits its conserved ending phenylalanine or tryptophan, so a read error is the likely source. The chain links TRBV7-6 to TRBJ1-1, with D uncertain. V was shortened by 6 bases and J by 1 base, with 6 bases between the two germline ends. CDR3 length: 12 amino acids. The germline V gene has CDR1 SGHVS and CDR2 FNYEAQ. The CDR3 DNA reads TGTGCCAGCAGGGTGGGGAACACTGAAGCTTTCCTT. Protein sequence: CASRVGNTEAFL.

This clonotype was found a few times. The genes are TRBV6-5 and TRBJ1-5, with 7 bases identical to TRBD1. The CDR3 runs to 19 residues. Looked up from germline, CDR1 is MNHEY and CDR2 is SVGAGI. V lost 2 bases to trimming and J lost 5 bases; unmatched junction nucleotides: 18. CDR3 in amino acids: CASSYSPYTHRGGDQPQHF. CDR3 nucleotides: TGTGCCAGCAGTTACAGCCCATATACCCACAGGGGTGGAGATCAGCCCCAGCATTTT.

The chain uses TRBV19 and TRBJ2-3; 8 bases map to TRBD1. CDR1 and CDR2 (germline): LNHDA, SQIVND (reference sequence). V lost 8 bases to trimming and J lost 5 bases; unmatched junction nucleotides: 6. The CDR3 consists of 13 residues. The CDR3 DNA is TGTGCCAGTGGGCAGGGGGCTGAAGATACGCAGTATTTT. The encoded protein is CASGQGAEDTQYF.

At least ten counts were recorded for this clonotype. V and J are TRBV5-1 and TRBJ2-7; no reliable D call. Germline CDR1 SGHRS, CDR2 YFSETQ. The CDR3 has 14 amino acids. Trimming took 0 bases from V and 0 from J, leaving 7 bases between them. CDR3 sequence: CASSLEARSYEQYF. As DNA, the CDR3 is TGCGCCAGCAGCTTGGAGGCCCGCTCCTACGAGCAGTACTTC.

Only one count was recorded for this clonotype. A much more abundant neighbour one base away suggests this may be a read error. Since no conserved phenylalanine or tryptophan closes the CDR3, a read error is the likely cause. This sequence joins TRBV4-1 and TRBJ2-5; D call uncertain. The CDR3 runs 16 residues. Per germline, CDR1 MGHRA and CDR2 YSYEKL. Trimming shortened V by 2 bases and J by 3 bases, and 16 bases separated the two germline ends. CDR3 sequence (DNA): TGCGCCAGCAGCCAAAGTGAGTTCGGGTTAGAAGAGACCCAGTACCTC. Amino acid sequence: CASSQSEFGLEETQYL.